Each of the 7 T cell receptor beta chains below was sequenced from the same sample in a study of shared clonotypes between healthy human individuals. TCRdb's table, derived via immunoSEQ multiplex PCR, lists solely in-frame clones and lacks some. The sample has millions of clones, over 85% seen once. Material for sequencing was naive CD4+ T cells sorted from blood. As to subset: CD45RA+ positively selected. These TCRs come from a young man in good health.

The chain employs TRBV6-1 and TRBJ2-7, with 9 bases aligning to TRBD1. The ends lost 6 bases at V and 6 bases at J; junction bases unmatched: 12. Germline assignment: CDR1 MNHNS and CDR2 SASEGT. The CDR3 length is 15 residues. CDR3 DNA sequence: TGTGCCAGCAGGAATACAGGGGGCCGTGGGAGCGAGCAGTACTTC. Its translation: CASRNTGGRGSEQYF.

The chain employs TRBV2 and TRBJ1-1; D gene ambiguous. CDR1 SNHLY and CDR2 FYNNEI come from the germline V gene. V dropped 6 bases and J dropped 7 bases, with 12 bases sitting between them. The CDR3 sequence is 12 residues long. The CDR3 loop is CASSLHSNEAFF. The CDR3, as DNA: TGTGCCAGCAGCCTTCATAGTAATGAAGCTTTCTTT.

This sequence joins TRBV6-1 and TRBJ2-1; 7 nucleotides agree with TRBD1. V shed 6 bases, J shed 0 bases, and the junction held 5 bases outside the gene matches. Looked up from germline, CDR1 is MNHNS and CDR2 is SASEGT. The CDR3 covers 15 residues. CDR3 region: CASSPQGLSYNEQFF. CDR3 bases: TGTGCCAGCAGCCCACAGGGGCTCTCCTACAATGAGCAGTTCTTC.

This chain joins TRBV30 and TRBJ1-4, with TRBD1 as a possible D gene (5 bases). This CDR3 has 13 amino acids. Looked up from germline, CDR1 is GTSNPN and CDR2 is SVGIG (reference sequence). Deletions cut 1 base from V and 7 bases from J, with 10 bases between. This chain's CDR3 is CAWSGGGGEKLFF. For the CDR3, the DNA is TGTGCCTGGAGTGGGGGGGGAGGTGAAAAACTGTTTTTT.

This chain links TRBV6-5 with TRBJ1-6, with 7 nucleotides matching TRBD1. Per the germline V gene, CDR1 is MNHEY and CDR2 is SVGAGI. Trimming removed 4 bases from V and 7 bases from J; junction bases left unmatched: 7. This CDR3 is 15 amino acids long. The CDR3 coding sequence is TGTGCCAGCAGTTCAGAGACAGGGTTAAATTCACCCCTCCACTTT. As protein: CASSSETGLNSPLHF.

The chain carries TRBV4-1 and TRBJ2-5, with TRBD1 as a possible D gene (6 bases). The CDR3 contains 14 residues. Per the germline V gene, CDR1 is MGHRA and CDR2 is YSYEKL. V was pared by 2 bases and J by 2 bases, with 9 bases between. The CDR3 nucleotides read TGCGCCAGCAGCCAATCAGGGGCGCAAGAGACCCAGTACTTC. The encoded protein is CASSQSGAQETQYF.

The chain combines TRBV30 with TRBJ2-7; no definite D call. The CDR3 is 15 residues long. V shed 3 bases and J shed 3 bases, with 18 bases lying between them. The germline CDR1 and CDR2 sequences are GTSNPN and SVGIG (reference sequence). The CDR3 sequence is CAWSAGPELNYEQYF. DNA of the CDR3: TGTGCCTGGAGCGCAGGCCCTGAGTTAAACTACGAGCAGTACTTC.